The 30 T cell receptor beta chains reported below all come from one sample, sequenced in a study of response to subunit inactivated influenza vaccine. TCRdb reprocessed the RT-PCR reads via MiXCR and lists one record per CDR3 protein. In the table there are some 500,000 distinct CDR3 sequences, about 25% of which are singletons. The starting material was CD4+ T cells sorted from PBMCs, obtained around 5 days after vaccination. All receptors come from a man aged 45-60 years who received an inactivated influenza vaccine.

The chain has TRBV7-9 and TRBJ2-7; D gene uncertain. Germline CDR1 SEHNR, CDR2 FQNEAQ (reference sequence). This CDR3 spans 13 amino acids. The V end lost 5 bases, the J end lost 6 bases, and 14 bases lay between the germline ends. The CDR3 DNA reads TGTGCCAGCAGCCTTCCGAACCGACGCGAGCAGTACTTC. Protein product: CASSLPNRREQYF.

This chain links TRBV20-1 with TRBJ1-4; maybe TRBD1 (5 bases). V was shortened by 6 bases and J by 8 bases, with 19 bases between the two germline ends. The CDR3 is made up of 14 amino acids. Germline CDR1 is DFQATT and CDR2 is SNEGSKA (reference sequence). CDR3 coding DNA: TGCAGTGCGCCCGATACCGGGACCTACGAAAAACTGTTTTTT. Its translation is CSAPDTGTYEKLFF.

This clonotype was picked up a small number of times. The rearrangement links TRBV6-2 or TRBV6-3 to TRBJ2-7; TRBD2 matches at 7 bases. J was trimmed by 11 bases and V by 6 bases; bases with no gene match: 7. The CDR3 runs to 11 residues. The germline gives CDR1 MNHEY, CDR2 SVGEGT. CDR3 amino acids: CASRDTSAEYF. CDR3 in DNA: TGTGCCAGCAGGGACACTAGCGCCGAGTACTTC.

The chain uses TRBV20-1 and TRBJ2-5; 11 bases fit TRBD1. The V gene's germline CDR1 is DFQATT and CDR2 SNEGSKA (reference sequence). V shed 6 bases, J shed 5 bases, and the junction held 5 bases outside the gene matches. CDR3 length equals 13 residues. For the CDR3, the DNA is TGCAGTGCGGACAGGGGGCGCGGGGAGACCCAGTACTTC. Its protein product is CSADRGRGETQYF.

This clonotype appeared once. The gene calls are TRBV5-4 and TRBJ1-4, with 7 bases that match TRBD1. J gave up 6 bases and V 4 bases, and 6 bases lay outside the gene matches. Germline V gene data show CDR1 as SGHNT and CDR2 as YYREEE (reference sequence). This CDR3 spans 14 amino acids. CDR3 coding DNA: TGTGCCAGCAGCCTCGACAGGGTAGATGAAAAACTGTTTTTT. Translation: CASSLDRVDEKLFF.

There are a few counts of this clonotype. The chain uses TRBV7-2 and TRBJ2-2; D is uncertain. This CDR3 region has 12 residues. V shed 5 bases and J shed 4 bases, with 5 bases lying between them. Germline V lookup: CDR1 SGHTA, CDR2 FQGNSA. The CDR3 DNA is TGTGCCAGCAGCATCCTCACCGGGGAGCTGTTTTTT. It specifies CASSILTGELFF.

The chain has TRBV2 and TRBJ2-1; 9 bases line up with TRBD2. This CDR3 contains 14 residues. The germline V gene encodes CDR1 SNHLY and CDR2 FYNNEI. The V and J ends lost 5 bases and 6 bases, in that order; junction bases with no gene match: 5. The CDR3 nucleotides are TGTGCCAGCAGTCCGGCGGGAGGGGGCAATGAGCAGTTCTTC. It codes for CASSPAGGGNEQFF. Drawing the rest from reference TRBV2 and TRBJ2-1, the complete variable domain is EPEVTQTPSHQVTQMGQEVILRCVPISNHLYFYWYRQILGQKVEFLVSFYNNEISEKSEIFDDQFSVERPDGSNFTLKIRSTKLEDSAMYFCASSPAGGGNEQFFGPGTRLTVL.

This clonotype has only a few counts. V gene TRBV28 combines with J gene TRBJ2-2; no clear D gene. CDR1 is MDHEN and CDR2 is SYDVKM in the germline V gene. The CDR3 runs 15 residues. Trimming shortened V by 6 bases and J by 0 bases, and 11 bases separated the two germline ends. The CDR3 reads CASSPRWSNTGELFF. The CDR3 nucleotides read TGTGCCAGCAGCCCACGGTGGTCGAACACCGGGGAGCTGTTTTTT.

This clonotype has only one observation. The V call is TRBV7-2, the J call TRBJ2-2, with D possibly being TRBD1 or TRBD2 (5 bases each). Trimming cost V 4 bases and J 2 bases, with 8 bases left between them. CDR3 length: 14 amino acids. Germline V lookup: CDR1 SGHTA, CDR2 FQGNSA. The CDR3 protein is CASSWDANTGELFF. In DNA, the CDR3 is TGTGCCAGCAGCTGGGACGCTAACACCGGGGAGCTGTTTTTT.

There are many counts of this clonotype. DNA of the CDR3: TGTGCCAGCAGTTTGATTCTGCGCGGGGGGGTCTTTTCTTCTGGGGCCAACGTCCTGACTTTC. The encoded protein is CASSLILRGGVFSSGANVLTF. The chain is built from TRBV12-3 or TRBV12-4 and TRBJ2-6, with 9 positions matching TRBD2. There are 21 residues in the CDR3. Unmatched junction bases numbered 16, after V lost 3 bases and J lost 1 base.

The chain links TRBV20-1 to TRBJ1-2; possibly TRBD1 for D (6 bases). V lost 3 bases to trimming and J lost 2 bases, with 10 bases between them. Germline-derived CDR1 and CDR2 are DFQATT and SNEGSKA (reference sequence). The CDR3 runs 13 residues. CDR3 sequence (DNA): TGCAGTGCTAGTACAGGGCCCAACTATGGCTACACCTTC. It specifies CSASTGPNYGYTF.

J is TRBJ2-7 and V is TRBV28; 11 bases align to TRBD2. Germline V gene sequence: CDR1 MDHEN, CDR2 SYDVKM. The J segment lost 6 bases and the V segment lost 6 bases, leaving 10 bases of the junction unmatched. This CDR3 comprises 15 residues. For the CDR3, the DNA is TGTGCCAGCAGCTCCTCCGGACTAGCGGGCTCCGAGCAGTACTTC. Its protein product is CASSSSGLAGSEQYF.

The chain joins TRBV20-1 to TRBJ2-1; tentatively, D is TRBD1 or TRBD2 (6 bases each). Germline-derived CDR1 and CDR2 are DFQATT and SNEGSKA (reference sequence). V gave up 1 base and J gave up 8 bases, with 9 bases separating them. This CDR3 is 12 amino acids long. Written as DNA, the CDR3 is TGCAGTGCTAGAGGGGGGGCCTATGAGCAGTTCTTC. It translates to CSARGGAYEQFF.

There are a few counts of this clonotype. The genes are TRBV12-3 or TRBV12-4 and TRBJ2-2; the match to TRBD2 covers 10 bases. The CDR3 runs to 15 residues. Trimming at V came to 6 bases and at J to 5 bases, leaving 6 bases not matched to a gene. In nucleotides, the CDR3 is TGTGCCAGCAGAGTTAGCGGGAGGAATACCGGGGAGCTGTTTTTT. It codes for CASRVSGRNTGELFF.

The genes are TRBV5-1 and TRBJ1-1; no clear D gene. CDR1 is SGHRS and CDR2 is YFSETQ in the germline V gene. This CDR3 spans 16 amino acids. V was shortened by 4 bases and J by 0 bases, with 16 bases between the two germline ends. The CDR3, as DNA: TGCGCCAGCAGCCCACGATTTGACTTGATGAACACTGAAGCTTTCTTT. Amino acid sequence: CASSPRFDLMNTEAFF.

This clonotype was counted a few times. The chain couples TRBV4-2 to TRBJ2-4, with 8 nucleotides matching TRBD2. The length of the CDR3 is 17 residues. Germline V lookup: CDR1 LGHNA, CDR2 YNFKEQ. Trimming cost V 4 bases and J 2 bases; bases outside gene matches: 10. The CDR3 spells CASSPHGGDGTKNIQYF. The CDR3 nucleotides are TGTGCCAGCAGCCCTCACGGGGGGGATGGAACCAAAAACATTCAGTACTTC.

CDR3 coding DNA: TGTGCCAGCAGTTGGGACAGCCACTACGAGCAGTACTTC. Translated: CASSWDSHYEQYF. The chain carries TRBV7-9 and TRBJ2-7; 7 bases map to TRBD1. The germline CDR1 and CDR2 sequences are SEHNR and FQNEAQ (reference sequence). The trim removed 6 bases at V and 3 bases at J, leaving 5 bases unmatched. CDR3 length: 13 residues. Drawing the rest from reference TRBV7-9 and TRBJ2-7, the complete variable domain is DTGVSQNPRHKITKRGQNVTFRCDPISEHNRLYWYRQTLGQGPEFLTYFQNEAQLEKSRLLSDRFSAERPKGSFSTLEIQRTEQGDSAMYLCASSWDSHYEQYFGPGTRLTVT.

This chain links TRBV5-6 with TRBJ2-3; D call uncertain. V was pared by 3 bases and J by 3 bases, with 11 bases between. The CDR3 length is 14 residues. Per the germline V gene, CDR1 is SGHDT and CDR2 is YYEEEE. CDR3 loop: CASSSGRETDTQYF. The CDR3 DNA sequence: TGTGCCAGCAGCTCCGGTAGAGAGACAGATACGCAGTATTTT.

The chain recombines TRBV4-3 with TRBJ1-1; no clear D gene. V was cut by 2 bases and J by 2 bases, with 15 bases left in between. The CDR3 contains 16 residues. Germline V gene sequence: CDR1 LGHNA, CDR2 YSLEER. The CDR3 region has the DNA TGCGCCAGCAGCCAAAGGTCGGCACAGAGTAACACTGAAGCTTTCTTT. Residues: CASSQRSAQSNTEAFF.

The table lists this clonotype with a few counts. The chain joins TRBV5-1 to TRBJ2-5; no clear D gene. The CDR3 covers 12 residues. V shed 4 bases and J shed 7 bases, with 11 bases lying between them. Germline lookup yields CDR1 SGHRS and CDR2 YFSETQ. The CDR3 region has the DNA TGCGCCAGCAGCCGGTTTCCAGGGACCCAGTACTTC. Protein sequence: CASSRFPGTQYF.

The chain couples TRBV5-6 to TRBJ2-7; TRBD1 might be the D (6 bases). The CDR3 sequence is 13 residues long. Germline CDR1 SGHDT, CDR2 YYEEEE. With 4 bases removed from V and 3 bases from J, the gap between germline ends came to 11 bases. The CDR3 nucleotides read TGTGCCAGCAGCGGGTGGGACAACTACGAGCAGTACTTC. Translating gives CASSGWDNYEQYF.

The rearrangement joins TRBV5-1 to TRBJ1-1; tentative D call: TRBD1 (6 bases). There are 15 residues in the CDR3. Germline CDR1 is SGHRS and CDR2 is YFSETQ. Trimming took off 4 bases at V and 4 bases at J, with 17 bases between the two ends. CDR3 sequence (DNA): TGCGCCAGCAGCCCAGGGACACCGAGCAGCACTGAAGCTTTCTTT. Translation: CASSPGTPSSTEAFF.

V gene TRBV4-2 combines with J gene TRBJ2-5; D possibly corresponds to TRBD1 (5 bases). This CDR3 spans 13 amino acids. Germline V gene data show CDR1 as LGHNA and CDR2 as YNFKEQ. Trimming removed 2 bases at V and 4 bases at J, with 8 bases between. This chain's CDR3 is CASSQPRGETQYF. CDR3 nucleotides: TGTGCCAGCAGCCAACCAAGGGGAGAGACCCAGTACTTC.

In this sample, this clonotype turned up many times. This sequence joins TRBV7-2 and TRBJ2-7, with 11 bases fitting TRBD2. Germline CDR1 and CDR2: SGHTA and FQGNSA. J gave up 4 bases and V 8 bases, and 7 bases lay outside the gene matches. CDR3 length: 14 residues. CDR3 sequence reads: CASELAGGLYEQYF. CDR3 sequence (DNA): TGTGCCAGCGAATTAGCGGGAGGGCTTTACGAGCAGTACTTC.

This clonotype was counted a few times. The chain joins TRBV6-2 or TRBV6-3 to TRBJ1-6; a possible D gene is TRBD1 (6 bases). CDR1 MNHEY and CDR2 SVGEGT come from the germline V gene. The CDR3 is made up of 14 amino acids. Trimming took off 6 bases at V and 10 bases at J, with 16 bases between the two ends. The CDR3 bases are TGTGCCAGCAGAGATTCAGGGGATCGATCACCCCTCCACTTT. Amino acids: CASRDSGDRSPLHF.

The chain carries TRBV6-5 and TRBJ2-3, with TRBD2 as a possible D gene (8 bases). This CDR3 is 16 amino acids long. V was trimmed by 1 base and J by 2 bases, leaving 13 bases between them. Germline lookup yields CDR1 MNHEY and CDR2 SVGAGI. This chain's CDR3 is CASSYLAGQYTDTQYF. The CDR3 DNA reads TGTGCCAGCAGTTACTTAGCGGGACAGTACACAGATACGCAGTATTTT.

This clonotype is a singleton in its sample. The genes are TRBV20-1 and TRBJ2-1; 8 nucleotides match TRBD1. V was pared by 0 bases and J by 4 bases, with 8 bases of the junction left unmatched. Germline CDR1 DFQATT, CDR2 SNEGSKA (reference sequence). CDR3 length: 16 residues. The CDR3 region has the DNA TGCAGTGCTAGAGATGTCTGGCAGGGGGCATACAATGAGCAGTTCTTC. Protein: CSARDVWQGAYNEQFF.

The chain links TRBV7-2 to TRBJ1-1; the D is unclear. Trimming removed 5 bases at V and 0 bases at J, with 7 bases between. The germline gives CDR1 SGHTA, CDR2 FQGNSA. The CDR3 is 13 residues long. CDR3 nucleotide sequence: TGTGCCAGCAGCAAAAAAGTGAACACTGAAGCTTTCTTT. Protein sequence: CASSKKVNTEAFF.

This clonotype was counted only a few times. The rearrangement links TRBV29-1 to TRBJ2-1, with 10 positions matching TRBD2. Germline CDR1 reads SQVTM; CDR2 reads ANQGSEA. The CDR3 sequence is 16 residues long. After removal of 4 bases from V and 5 bases from J, the junction contained 11 bases not matched to a gene. In DNA, the CDR3 is TGCAGCGTTGTGGATTCGGGAAGCGGGAGGGACAATGAGCAGTTCTTC. Protein sequence: CSVVDSGSGRDNEQFF.

The V gene is TRBV20-1, the J gene TRBJ2-3, with a weak D call TRBD1 (5 bases). Germline CDR1 is DFQATT and CDR2 is SNEGSKA (reference sequence). The ends were cut back, 4 bases at V and 2 bases at J, with 10 bases in the middle. The CDR3 extends over 13 amino acids. CDR3 loop: CSAKQGNTDTQYF. The CDR3 bases are TGCAGTGCTAAGCAGGGAAACACAGATACGCAGTATTTT.